This TCR beta chain stems from a study of CD8 T cells in Susac syndrome. Random hexamers served to reverse transcribe roughly 0.5 to 1 ug RNA. In TCRdb, the immunoSEQ multiplex PCR reads were re-called with MiXCR into one record per CDR3 protein. The sample has 200,000 or so distinct CDR3 sequences; about 96% are singletons. The length of the CDR3 is 14 residues. Trimming cost V 1 base and J 1 base, with 8 bases left between them. Germline values: CDR1 SQVTM, CDR2 ANQGSEA. The sequenced sample consisted of CD4+ T cells from PBMCs. This clonotype was obtained from a human donor with multiple sclerosis. The chain links TRBV29-1 to TRBJ2-1; D remains unclear. The CDR3 sequence: CSVEGQESYNEQFF. For the CDR3, the DNA is TGCAGCGTTGAAGGTCAGGAGTCCTACAATGAGCAGTTCTTC.